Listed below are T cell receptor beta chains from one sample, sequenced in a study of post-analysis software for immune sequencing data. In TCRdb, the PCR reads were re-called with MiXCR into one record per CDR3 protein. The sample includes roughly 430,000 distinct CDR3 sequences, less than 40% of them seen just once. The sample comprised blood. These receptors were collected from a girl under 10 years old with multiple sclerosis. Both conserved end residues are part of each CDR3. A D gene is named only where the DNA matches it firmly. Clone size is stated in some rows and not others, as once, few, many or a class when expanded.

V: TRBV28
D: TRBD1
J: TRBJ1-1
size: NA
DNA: TGTGCCAGCAGTCCTTCCGGGACAGGGGACCCTGAAGCTTTCTTT
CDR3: CASSPSGTGDPEAFF

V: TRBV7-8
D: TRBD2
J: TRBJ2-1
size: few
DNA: TGTGCCAGCAGCGGGACTAGCGGGAGGGCCATTGAGCAGTTCTTC
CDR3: CASSGTSGRAIEQFF

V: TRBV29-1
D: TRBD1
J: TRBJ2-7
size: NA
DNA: TGCAGCGTTGCGTCCAGGGGGCTTAGGGAGCAGTACTTC
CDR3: CSVASRGLREQYF

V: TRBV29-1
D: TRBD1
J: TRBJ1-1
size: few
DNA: TGCAGCGTTCAGACAGGGTTTGGTACTGAAGCTTTCTTT
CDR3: CSVQTGFGTEAFF

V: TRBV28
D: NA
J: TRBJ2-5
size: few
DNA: TGTGCCAGCTGCCGCCCCGGTCGGGAGACCCAGTACTTC
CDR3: CASCRPGRETQYF

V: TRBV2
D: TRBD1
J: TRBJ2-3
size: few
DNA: TGTGCCAGCAGTGAACGACAGGGTCTTAATGAAAAACTGTATTTT
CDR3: CASSERQGLNEKLYF

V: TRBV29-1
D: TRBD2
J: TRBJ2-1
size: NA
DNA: TGCAGCGTTGAAGATCGGCCAGTAGCGGGAGGGGTAAGATCCTACAATGAGCAGTTCTTC
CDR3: CSVEDRPVAGGVRSYNEQFF

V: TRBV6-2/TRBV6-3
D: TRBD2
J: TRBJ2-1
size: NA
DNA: TGTGCCAGCAGTTACCCCTCGGGACTAGCGGTCACCTCCTACAATGAGCAGTTCTTC
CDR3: CASSYPSGLAVTSYNEQFF

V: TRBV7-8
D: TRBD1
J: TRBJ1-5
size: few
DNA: TGTGCCAGCAGCTTAATTGGACAGGGTGGGTATAGTGGGAGCAATCAGCCCCAGCATTTT
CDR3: CASSLIGQGGYSGSNQPQHF

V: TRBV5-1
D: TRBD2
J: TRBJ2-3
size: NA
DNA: TGCGCCAGCAGCCCCAAGCTAGCGGGGGCGTTAGATACGCAGTATTTT
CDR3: CASSPKLAGALDTQYF

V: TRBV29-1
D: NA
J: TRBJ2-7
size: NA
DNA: TGCAGCGTTGAGGGGTCCCCAGACGGCTACGAGCAGTACTTC
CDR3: CSVEGSPDGYEQYF

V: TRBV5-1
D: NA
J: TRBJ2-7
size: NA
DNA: TGCGCCAGCAGCCCATTATGGGGGGGGCGATCCTACGAGCAGTACTTC
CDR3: CASSPLWGGRSYEQYF

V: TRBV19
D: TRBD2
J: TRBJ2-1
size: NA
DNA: TGTGCCAGTAGTACCTATCTGATGTTCGTCCGAAGACTAGCGGTCTACAATGAGCAGTTCTTC
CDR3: CASSTYLMFVRRLAVYNEQFF

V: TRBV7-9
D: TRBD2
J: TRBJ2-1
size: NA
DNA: TGTGCCAGCAGCGGGGGACTAGCGGGGGGGCGGAATGAGCAGTTCTTC
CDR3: CASSGGLAGGRNEQFF

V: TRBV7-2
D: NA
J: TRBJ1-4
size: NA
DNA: TGTGCCAGCAGCTTTCGTGCAGGGACTAATGAAAAACTGTTTTTT
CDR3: CASSFRAGTNEKLFF

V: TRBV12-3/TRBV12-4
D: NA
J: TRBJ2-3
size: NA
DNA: TGTGCCAGCAGCTACAGGAGATCCTTCACAGATACGCAGTATTTT
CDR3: CASSYRRSFTDTQYF

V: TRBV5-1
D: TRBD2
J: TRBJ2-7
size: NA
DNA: TGCGCCAGCAGCTTTGGAACTAGCGGGAGAGGCGAGCAGTACTTC
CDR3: CASSFGTSGRGEQYF

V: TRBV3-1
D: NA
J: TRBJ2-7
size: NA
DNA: TGTGCCAGCAGCCAGGGGGTCTCCCTTTTAAGCGAGCAGTACTTC
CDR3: CASSQGVSLLSEQYF

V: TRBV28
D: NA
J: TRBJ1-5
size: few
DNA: TGTGCCAGCAGATTCCGGGGATTAAGGAGCAATCAGCCCCAGCATTTT
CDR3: CASRFRGLRSNQPQHF

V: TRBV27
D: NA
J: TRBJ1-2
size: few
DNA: TGTGCCAGCAGTTCCAAGGACAGAGTTATCTACTATGGCTACACCTTC
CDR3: CASSSKDRVIYYGYTF

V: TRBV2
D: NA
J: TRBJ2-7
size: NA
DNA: TGTGCCAGCAGGCCGACTAGTTTCTACGAGCAGTACTTC
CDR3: CASRPTSFYEQYF

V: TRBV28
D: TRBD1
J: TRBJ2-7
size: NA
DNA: TGTGCCAGCAGGACGACCGGGACAGGGGGTGAGCAGTACTTC
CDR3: CASRTTGTGGEQYF

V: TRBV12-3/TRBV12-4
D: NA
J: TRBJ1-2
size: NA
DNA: TGTGCCAGCAGTCTATACGACAGTTTCTATGGCTACACCTTC
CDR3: CASSLYDSFYGYTF

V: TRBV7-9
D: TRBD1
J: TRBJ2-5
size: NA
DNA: TGTGCCAGCAGGCCGGGACAGGGGTTGGAGACCCAGTACTTC
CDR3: CASRPGQGLETQYF

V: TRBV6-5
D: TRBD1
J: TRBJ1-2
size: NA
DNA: TGTGCCAGCAGTTCCTTACAGGGGGCCCGGTCTATTTACTATGGCTACACCTTC
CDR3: CASSSLQGARSIYYGYTF

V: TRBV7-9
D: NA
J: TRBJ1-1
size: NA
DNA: TGTGCCAGCAGCCCCGGGAGGGCAGCGGAAGCTTTCTTT
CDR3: CASSPGRAAEAFF

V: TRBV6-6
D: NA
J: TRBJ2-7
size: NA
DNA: TGTGCCAGCAGCCCAATGGGTGGGGGGGCGACCTACGAGCAGTACTTC
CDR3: CASSPMGGGATYEQYF

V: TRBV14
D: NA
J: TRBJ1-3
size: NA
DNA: TGTGCCAGCAGCCACTTTCAGACGGTTTCTGGAAACACCATATATTTT
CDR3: CASSHFQTVSGNTIYF

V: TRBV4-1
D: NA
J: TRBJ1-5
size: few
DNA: TGCGCCAGCAGTCAGACCGAGAGCAATCAGCCCCAGCATTTT
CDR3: CASSQTESNQPQHF

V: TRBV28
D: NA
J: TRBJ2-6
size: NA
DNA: TGTGCCAGCGCAAAGGGGGTTGGGGCCAACGTCCTGACTTTC
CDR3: CASAKGVGANVLTF

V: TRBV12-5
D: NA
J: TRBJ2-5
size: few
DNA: TGTGCTAGTGGTTCCCCAGGAGCCCTAGAGACCCAGTACTTC
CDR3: CASGSPGALETQYF

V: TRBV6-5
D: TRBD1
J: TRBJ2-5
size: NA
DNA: TGTGCCAGCAACTACGACAGGGGGCTCAATGAGCAGTACTTC
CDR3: CASNYDRGLNEQYF

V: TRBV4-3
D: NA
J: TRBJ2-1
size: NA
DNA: TGCGCCAGCAGCCAAGATCAAGGACAGTACAATGAGCAGTTCTTC
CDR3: CASSQDQGQYNEQFF

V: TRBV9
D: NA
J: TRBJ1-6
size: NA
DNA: TGTGCCAGCAGCGTAGACAGCGGGTCACCCCTCCACTTT
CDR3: CASSVDSGSPLHF

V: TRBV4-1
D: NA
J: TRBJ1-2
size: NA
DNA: TGCGCCAGCAGCCAAGCCTGGCAGGCTTTTAACAGCTACACCTTC
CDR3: CASSQAWQAFNSYTF

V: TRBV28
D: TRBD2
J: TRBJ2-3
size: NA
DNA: TGTGCCAGCAGACCGGGACTAGCGGGTCCGAGCACAGATACGCAGTATTTT
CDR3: CASRPGLAGPSTDTQYF

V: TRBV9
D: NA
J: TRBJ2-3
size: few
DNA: TGTGCCAGCAGCGTAGGAATTGAGTGGAGCACAGATACGCAGTATTTT
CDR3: CASSVGIEWSTDTQYF

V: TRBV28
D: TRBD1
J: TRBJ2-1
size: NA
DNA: TGTGCCAGTTGGACCGGGACAGTCTCCTACAATGAGCAGTTCTTC
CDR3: CASWTGTVSYNEQFF

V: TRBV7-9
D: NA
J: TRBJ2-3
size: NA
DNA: TGTGCCAGCAGCTTAGTCTCGACTTCGGGAACGCAGTATTTT
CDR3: CASSLVSTSGTQYF

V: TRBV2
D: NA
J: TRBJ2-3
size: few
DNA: TGTGCCAGCAGCGATAGGAGCACAGATACGCAGTATTTT
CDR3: CASSDRSTDTQYF

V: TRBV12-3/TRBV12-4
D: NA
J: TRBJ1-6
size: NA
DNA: TGTGCCAGCAGTTTATTTTATTCACCCCTCCACTTT
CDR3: CASSLFYSPLHF

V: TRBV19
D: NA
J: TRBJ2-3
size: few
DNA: TGTGCCAGTAGTAGCGGACCGTTAGCGGATACGCAGTATTTT
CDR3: CASSSGPLADTQYF